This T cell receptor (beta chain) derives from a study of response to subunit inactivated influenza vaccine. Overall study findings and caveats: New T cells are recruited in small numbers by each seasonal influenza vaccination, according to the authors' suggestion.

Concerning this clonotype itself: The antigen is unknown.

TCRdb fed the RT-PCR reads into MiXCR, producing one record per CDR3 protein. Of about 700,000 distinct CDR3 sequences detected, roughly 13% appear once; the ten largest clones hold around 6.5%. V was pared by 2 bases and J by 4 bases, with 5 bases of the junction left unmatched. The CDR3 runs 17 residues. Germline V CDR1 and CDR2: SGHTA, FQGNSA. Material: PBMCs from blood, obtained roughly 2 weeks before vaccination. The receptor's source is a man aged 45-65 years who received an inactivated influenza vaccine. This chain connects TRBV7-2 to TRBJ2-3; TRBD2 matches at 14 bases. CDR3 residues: CASSLRLAGGLADTQYF. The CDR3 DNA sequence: TGTGCCAGCAGCTTACGACTAGCGGGAGGGCTAGCAGATACGCAGTATTTT.